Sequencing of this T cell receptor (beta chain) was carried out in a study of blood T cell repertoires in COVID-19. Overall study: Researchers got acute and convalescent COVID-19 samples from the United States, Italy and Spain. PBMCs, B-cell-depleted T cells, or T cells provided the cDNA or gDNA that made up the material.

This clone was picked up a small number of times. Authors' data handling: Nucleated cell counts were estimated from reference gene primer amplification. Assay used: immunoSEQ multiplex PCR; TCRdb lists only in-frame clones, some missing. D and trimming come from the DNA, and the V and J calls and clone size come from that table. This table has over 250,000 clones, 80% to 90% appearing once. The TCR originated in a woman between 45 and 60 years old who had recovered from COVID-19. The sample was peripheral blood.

The CDR3 loop is CATSNSGTTYEQYF. CDR3 sequence (DNA): TGTGCCACCAGCAATAGCGGTACCACCTACGAGCAGTACTTC. The chain is built from TRBV24-1 and TRBJ2-7, with a weak D call TRBD2 (6 bases). V lost 7 bases and J 2 bases, leaving 14 bases between the germline ends. The germline V gene has CDR1 KGHDR and CDR2 SFDVKD. The CDR3 is 14 amino acids.